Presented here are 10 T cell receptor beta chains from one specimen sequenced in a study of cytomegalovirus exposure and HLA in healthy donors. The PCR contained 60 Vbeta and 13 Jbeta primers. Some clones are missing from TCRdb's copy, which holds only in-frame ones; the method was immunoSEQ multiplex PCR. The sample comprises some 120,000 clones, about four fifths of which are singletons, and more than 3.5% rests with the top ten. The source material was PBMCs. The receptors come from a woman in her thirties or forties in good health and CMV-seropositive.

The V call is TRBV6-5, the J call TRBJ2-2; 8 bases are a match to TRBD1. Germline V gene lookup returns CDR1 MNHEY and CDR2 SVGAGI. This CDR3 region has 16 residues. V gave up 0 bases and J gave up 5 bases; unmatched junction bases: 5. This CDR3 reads CASSYSAGQGTGELFF. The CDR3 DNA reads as TGTGCCAGCAGTTACTCTGCTGGACAGGGAACCGGGGAGCTGTTTTTT.

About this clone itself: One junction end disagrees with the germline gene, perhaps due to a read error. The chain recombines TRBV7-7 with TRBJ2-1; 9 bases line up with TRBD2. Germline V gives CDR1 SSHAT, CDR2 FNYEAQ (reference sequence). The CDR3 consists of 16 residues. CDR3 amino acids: CASSRSAGGPYNEQFF. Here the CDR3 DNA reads TGTGCTAGCAGCCGGTCGGCGGGAGGGCCGTACAATGAGCAGTTCTTC.

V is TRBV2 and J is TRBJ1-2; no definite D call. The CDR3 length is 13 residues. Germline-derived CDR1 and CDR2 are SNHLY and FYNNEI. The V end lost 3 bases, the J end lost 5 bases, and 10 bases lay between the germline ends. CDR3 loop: CASSDRERYGYTF. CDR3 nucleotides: TGTGCCAGCAGTGACCGGGAGAGGTATGGCTACACCTTC.

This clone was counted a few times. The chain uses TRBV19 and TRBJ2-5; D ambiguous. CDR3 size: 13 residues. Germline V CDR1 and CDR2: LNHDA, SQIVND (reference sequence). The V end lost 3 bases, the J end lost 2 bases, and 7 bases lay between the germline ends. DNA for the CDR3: TGTGCCAGTAGTATTTCACAGCAAGAGACCCAGTACTTC. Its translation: CASSISQQETQYF.

The CDR3 loop reads CASSSSGTPSYEQYF. For the CDR3, the DNA is TGTGCCAGCAGCTCCTCCGGGACACCCTCCTACGAGCAGTACTTC. The rearrangement links TRBV7-8 to TRBJ2-7, with a possible D match to TRBD1 (6 bases). V shed 4 bases and J shed 0 bases, with 13 bases lying between them. The CDR3 is made up of 15 amino acids. Germline CDR1 and CDR2: SGHVS and FQNEAQ. Full variable domain (outside the CDR3, taken from reference TRBV7-8 and TRBJ2-7): GAGVSQSPRYKVAKRGQDVALRCDPISGHVSLFWYQQALGQGPEFLTYFQNEAQLDKSGLPSDRFFAERPEGSVSTLKIQRTQQEDSAVYLCASSSSGTPSYEQYFGPGTRLTVT.

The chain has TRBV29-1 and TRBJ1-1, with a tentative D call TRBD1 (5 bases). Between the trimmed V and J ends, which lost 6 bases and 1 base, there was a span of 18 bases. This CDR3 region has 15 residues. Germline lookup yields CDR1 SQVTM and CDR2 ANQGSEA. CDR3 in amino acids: CSVAGTTKGNTEAFF. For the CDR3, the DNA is TGCAGCGTGGCCGGGACTACAAAGGGGAACACTGAAGCTTTCTTT.

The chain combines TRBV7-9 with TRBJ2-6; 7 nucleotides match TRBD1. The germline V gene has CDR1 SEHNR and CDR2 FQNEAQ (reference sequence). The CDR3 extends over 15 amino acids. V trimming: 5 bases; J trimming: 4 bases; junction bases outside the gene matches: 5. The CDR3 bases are TGTGCCAGCAGCCTAACAGGGGCAGGGGCCAACGTCCTGACTTTC. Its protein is CASSLTGAGANVLTF.

The CDR3 is CASSLMAGGPNYFYNEQFF. DNA of the CDR3: TGTGCCAGCAGTTTAATGGCGGGAGGACCGAACTATTTCTACAATGAGCAGTTCTTC. The rearrangement links TRBV28 to TRBJ2-1, with 8 bases lining up with TRBD2. The CDR3 has 19 amino acids. CDR1 and CDR2 from the germline V gene are MDHEN and SYDVKM. Germline trimming cut 2 bases from V and 3 bases from J; bases unmatched to any gene: 15.

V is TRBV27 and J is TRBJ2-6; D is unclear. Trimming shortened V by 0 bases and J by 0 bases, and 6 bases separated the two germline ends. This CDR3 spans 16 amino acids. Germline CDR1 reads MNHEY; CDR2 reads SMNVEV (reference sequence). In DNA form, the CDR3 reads TGTGCCAGCAGTTTATCTTGGAGCTCTGGGGCCAACGTCCTGACTTTC. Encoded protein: CASSLSWSSGANVLTF.

DNA of the CDR3: TGTGCCAGCAGCCCTCGGCGGGGACGGGCCAATGAGCAGTTCTTC. Residues: CASSPRRGRANEQFF. This chain uses TRBV2 with TRBJ2-1; D perhaps matches TRBD2 (6 bases). This CDR3 is built from 15 residues. Trimming took 6 bases from V and 6 from J, leaving 18 bases between them. Germline V gene lookup returns CDR1 SNHLY and CDR2 FYNNEI.